Listed here are 8 T cell receptor beta chains from one sample, sequenced in a study of a mutant IDH1 vaccine in newly diagnosed glioma. TCRdb's copy holds only in-frame clones and misses some; the assay was immunoSEQ multiplex PCR. In the table there are roughly 34,000 clones, more than 80% of which are singletons. No antigens are known for them. Time point indicated: week 5, during vaccination. What each vaccine dose contained was 300 ug of mutant IDH1 20-mer peptide, accompanied by topical imiquimod. Source: PBMCs, taken from a glioma patient whose treatment included an IDH1 peptide vaccine. The receptors here all came from a man in his forties or fifties with glioma.

The V gene is TRBV7-2, the J gene TRBJ2-7; D remains unclear. Germline CDR1 SGHTA, CDR2 FQGNSA. CDR3 size: 12 residues. V was clipped by 2 bases and J by 0 bases, with 2 bases between them. This chain's CDR3 is CASSLSSYEQYF. The CDR3 region has the DNA TGTGCCAGCAGCTTATCCTCCTACGAGCAGTACTTC.

The rearrangement links TRBV5-1 to TRBJ1-1, with D possibly being TRBD1 (5 bases). Germline assignment: CDR1 SGHRS and CDR2 YFSETQ. This CDR3 comprises 12 residues. The V and J ends lost 7 bases and 1 base respectively, with 8 bases between them. CDR3 in amino acids: CASYGGNTEAFF. The CDR3 DNA sequence: TGCGCCAGCTACGGGGGGAACACTGAAGCTTTCTTT.

This chain uses TRBV5-6 with TRBJ1-2; D is unresolved. The germline gives CDR1 SGHDT, CDR2 YYEEEE. The CDR3 runs to 13 residues. V lost 0 bases, J lost 2 bases, and 5 bases lay in between. CDR3 protein: CASSLEANYGYTF. CDR3 bases: TGTGCCAGCAGCTTGGAGGCCAACTATGGCTACACCTTC.

The gene calls are TRBV2 and TRBJ1-4; D is possibly TRBD1 (6 bases). The CDR3 extends over 13 amino acids. Germline V gene data show CDR1 as SNHLY and CDR2 as FYNNEI. Trimming left V 3 bases short and J 4 bases short, with 6 bases between. The DNA for the CDR3 is TGTGCCAGCAGTGACAGGGGTAATGAAAAACTGTTTTTT. It codes for CASSDRGNEKLFF.

Only a few counts were recorded for this clone. The rearrangement uses TRBV5-1 and TRBJ2-7; the match to TRBD2 covers 7 bases. CDR1 SGHRS and CDR2 YFSETQ come from the germline V gene. Losses at the gene ends were 0 bases for V and 6 bases for J; bases not matched to a gene: 6. CDR3 length equals 14 residues. CDR3 bases: TGCGCCAGCAGCTTGGATGCGGGAGTAAGCGAGCAGTACTTC. This translates into CASSLDAGVSEQYF.

The chain links TRBV5-1 to TRBJ2-1, with unresolved D. This CDR3 has 13 residues. The V gene lost 3 bases and the J gene lost 2 bases, with 6 bases spanning the gap. CDR1 is SGHRS, CDR2 YFSETQ, per germline. The CDR3 bases are TGCGCCAGCAGCTCCCCCACCTACAATGAGCAGTTCTTC. Translated, it gives CASSSPTYNEQFF.

This rearrangement joins TRBV6-1 to TRBJ2-7; TRBD1 is a possible D gene (6 bases). This CDR3 has 15 amino acids. Germline CDR1 reads MNHNS; CDR2 reads SASEGT. Trimming removed 2 bases from V and 1 base from J, with 12 bases in between. The CDR3 region has the DNA TGTGCCAGCAGTGAATACCAGGGGAAATCCTACGAGCAGTACTTC. Amino acids: CASSEYQGKSYEQYF.

The genes are TRBV5-6 and TRBJ1-5; D remains ambiguous. Per the germline V gene, CDR1 is SGHDT and CDR2 is YYEEEE. The CDR3 spans 15 residues. The V end was cut by 3 bases, the J end by 6 bases, with 16 bases between. The CDR3 sequence is CASSSTATRVQPQHF. The CDR3, as DNA: TGTGCCAGCAGCTCAACAGCGACGCGGGTTCAGCCCCAGCATTTT.